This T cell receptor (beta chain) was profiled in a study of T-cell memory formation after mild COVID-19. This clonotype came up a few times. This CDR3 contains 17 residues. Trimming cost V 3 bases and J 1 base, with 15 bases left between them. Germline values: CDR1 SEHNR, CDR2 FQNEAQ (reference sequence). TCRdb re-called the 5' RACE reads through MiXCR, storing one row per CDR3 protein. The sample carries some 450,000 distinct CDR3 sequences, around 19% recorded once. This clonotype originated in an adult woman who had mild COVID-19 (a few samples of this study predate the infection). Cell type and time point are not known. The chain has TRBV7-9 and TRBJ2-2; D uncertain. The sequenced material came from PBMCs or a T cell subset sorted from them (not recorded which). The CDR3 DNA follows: TGTGCCAGCAGCTTTCGCAGGATGGGCCTGAACACCGGGGAGCTGTTTTTT. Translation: CASSFRRMGLNTGELFF.